The 30 T cell receptor beta chains in this list originate from one sample, sequenced in a study of glioma-infiltrating T cells after dendritic cell vaccination. Sequenced by immunoSEQ multiplex PCR; TCRdb stores in-frame clones only, minus some. The table includes under 130,000 clones, nearly 90% detected once. Time point here: after dendritic cell vaccination, including at tumor progression/relapse. Material: blood, obtained after dendritic cell vaccination. The source is a human donor with glioblastoma.

The CDR3 region is CSAQGSSNQPQHF. As DNA, the CDR3 is TGCAGTGCCCAGGGGAGTAGCAATCAGCCCCAGCATTTT. The V call is TRBV29-1, the J call TRBJ1-5; D possibly corresponds to TRBD1 (6 bases). Germline V lookup: CDR1 SQVTM, CDR2 ANQGSEA. CDR3 length: 13 amino acids.

Of note for this clone: Other DNA sequences of this sample code for an identical CDR3. This rearrangement joins TRBV5-1 to TRBJ1-1; 9 bases align to TRBD1. This CDR3 has 14 amino acids. V lost 4 bases and J lost 1; bases outside the gene matches: 2. Per the germline V gene, CDR1 is SGHRS and CDR2 is YFSETQ. CDR3 residues: CASSTGQGNTEAFF. CDR3 DNA: TGCGCCAGCAGCACGGGACAGGGGAACACTGAAGCTTTCTTT.

J is TRBJ2-3 and V is TRBV19, with a weak D call TRBD2 (7 bases). V lost 3 bases and J lost 2, with 12 bases in between. CDR1 is LNHDA, CDR2 SQIVND, per germline (reference sequence). This CDR3 contains 15 residues. The CDR3 loop reads CASSIGGANTDTQYF. DNA of the CDR3: TGTGCCAGTAGTATTGGGGGGGCTAACACAGATACGCAGTATTTT.

This rearrangement joins TRBV6-1 to TRBJ1-5; D is undetermined. V was clipped by 6 bases and J by 0 bases, with 6 bases between them. Germline values: CDR1 MNHNS, CDR2 SASEGT. CDR3 length: 13 residues. The CDR3 DNA is TGTGCCAGCAGCACAAATAGCAATCAGCCCCAGCATTTT. It translates to CASSTNSNQPQHF.

The V call is TRBV10-1, the J call TRBJ2-3; no firm D call. Germline values: CDR1 WNHNN, CDR2 SYGVQD (reference sequence). With 2 bases removed from V and 2 bases from J, the gap between germline ends came to 5 bases. The CDR3 runs 13 residues. CDR3 sequence reads: CASSETDTDTQYF. CDR3 bases: TGCGCCAGCAGTGAGACAGACACAGATACGCAGTATTTT.

This chain links TRBV30 with TRBJ2-7, with D possibly TRBD1 on 5 matching bases. The CDR3 has 13 amino acids. V lost 0 bases to trimming and J lost 1 base, with 7 bases between them. Germline assignment: CDR1 GTSNPN and CDR2 SVGIG (reference sequence). In DNA form, the CDR3 reads TGTGCCTGGAGTGTTCCAGGGTCCTACGAGCAGTACTTC. Residues: CAWSVPGSYEQYF.

V is TRBV10-3 and J is TRBJ2-7; maybe TRBD2 (7 bases). Looked up from germline, CDR1 is ENHRY and CDR2 is SYGVKD. V lost 2 bases and J 6 bases, leaving 14 bases between the germline ends. There are 14 residues in the CDR3. This chain's CDR3 is CAISETGTNGEQYF. The CDR3 DNA follows: TGTGCCATCAGTGAGACAGGGACTAACGGCGAGCAGTACTTC.

This chain links TRBV2 with TRBJ2-5; a weak D match, TRBD2 (5 bases). CDR1 and CDR2 (germline): SNHLY, FYNNEI. The CDR3 has 13 residues. Trimming shortened V by 8 bases and J by 5 bases, and 15 bases separated the two germline ends. CDR3 DNA: TGTGCCAGCTCCGGGGAAACTGGGGAGACCCAGTACTTC. This translates into CASSGETGETQYF.

The CDR3 DNA reads as TGTGCCAGCAGTCGCCGGGATATGAACACTGAAGCTTTCTTT. Translating gives CASSRRDMNTEAFF. The chain joins TRBV6-5 to TRBJ1-1, with D uncertain. The CDR3 runs to 14 residues. Per germline, CDR1 MNHEY and CDR2 SVGAGI. Trimming left V 5 bases short and J 0 bases short, with 10 bases between.

V gene TRBV25-1 combines with J gene TRBJ1-3; D not certain. In germline, CDR1 is MGHDK, CDR2 SYGVNS. CDR3 length: 14 amino acids. The V and J ends lost 3 bases and 0 bases respectively, with 6 bases between them. The CDR3 DNA reads as TGTGCCAGCAGTGACCCCATCTCTGGAAACACCATATATTTT. This encodes CASSDPISGNTIYF.

The chain recombines TRBV19 with TRBJ2-7; a weak D match, TRBD1 (7 bases). The germline V and J ends were trimmed by 6 bases and 6 bases, with 21 bases remaining between them. Germline lookup yields CDR1 LNHDA and CDR2 SQIVND (reference sequence). The CDR3 sequence is 15 residues long. The CDR3 DNA reads TGTGCCAGTAGCCCCATGGCCCAGGGGGGCCTCGAGCAGTACTTC. Translation: CASSPMAQGGLEQYF.

The sample holds a few counts of this clone. V is TRBV6-6 and J is TRBJ1-1; no firm D call. The CDR3 has 16 residues. Germline CDR1 reads MNHNY; CDR2 reads SVGAGI (reference sequence). V was clipped by 2 bases and J by 1 base, with 14 bases between them. The CDR3 DNA follows: TGTGCCAGCAGTTACCCCCCTACGACGGGGAACACTGAAGCTTTCTTT. It specifies CASSYPPTTGNTEAFF.

The CDR3 reads CAWSVDRDSPLHF. The CDR3 DNA is TGTGCCTGGAGTGTGGACAGGGATTCACCCCTCCACTTT. This rearrangement joins TRBV30 to TRBJ1-6, with 8 bases identical to TRBD1. The length of the CDR3 is 13 residues. The V gene end was trimmed by 0 bases and the J gene end by 8 bases; junction bases not matched to a gene: 0. The germline CDR1 and CDR2 sequences are GTSNPN and SVGIG (reference sequence).

V is TRBV30 and J is TRBJ1-4; D is unclear. CDR3 length: 12 amino acids. Germline assignment: CDR1 GTSNPN and CDR2 SVGIG (reference sequence). V was pared by 5 bases and J by 5 bases, with 9 bases between. In DNA form, the CDR3 reads TGTGCCTGGGGCGGGCGGAATGAAAAACTGTTTTTT. This sequence encodes CAWGGRNEKLFF.

This clone was detected only a few times. The chain links TRBV5-1 to TRBJ1-2, with 9 nucleotides matching TRBD1. This CDR3 is 15 amino acids long. V gave up 4 bases and J gave up 6 bases; unmatched junction bases: 10. Per germline, CDR1 SGHRS and CDR2 YFSETQ. The CDR3 DNA is TGCGCCAGCAGCACCGAACAGGGGGCCACCAATGGCTACACCTTC. Translation: CASSTEQGATNGYTF. Using reference TRBV5-1 and TRBJ1-2 for the parts outside the CDR3, the full variable domain is KAGVTQTPRYLIKTRGQQVTLSCSPISGHRSVSWYQQTPGQGLQFLFEYFSETQRNKGNFPGRFSGRQFSNSRSEMNVSTLELGDSALYLCASSTEQGATNGYTFGSGTRLTVV.

The chain combines TRBV10-2 with TRBJ2-5; unclear D gene. Trimming cost V 7 bases and J 11 bases, with 29 bases left between them. CDR1 and CDR2 from the germline V gene are WSHSY and SAAADI. The CDR3 covers 16 residues. The DNA of the CDR3 is TGCGCCAGCATCCTTCTAGAACTGTACGAGCAGTTGGCGCAGTACTTC. Amino acids: CASILLELYEQLAQYF.

V is TRBV5-4 and J is TRBJ2-2, with D hard to call. The length of the CDR3 is 16 residues. The V end lost 4 bases, the J end lost 2 bases, and 15 bases lay between the germline ends. CDR1 and CDR2 from the germline V gene are SGHNT and YYREEE (reference sequence). The CDR3 reads CASSPQSLSNTGELFF. CDR3 nucleotide sequence: TGTGCCAGCAGCCCTCAGTCCCTTTCCAACACCGGGGAGCTGTTTTTT.

The gene calls are TRBV29-1 and TRBJ1-1; 8 nucleotides line up with TRBD1. V shed 6 bases and J 1 base; nucleotides not matched to a gene: 7. Germline V gives CDR1 SQVTM, CDR2 ANQGSEA. The CDR3 covers 14 residues. This chain's CDR3 is CSVATGTGNTEAFF. The CDR3 DNA is TGCAGCGTCGCGACCGGGACAGGGAACACTGAAGCTTTCTTT.

The chain combines TRBV11-3 with TRBJ1-2; 8 nucleotides agree with TRBD1. The CDR3 contains 14 residues. Germline V CDR1 and CDR2: SGHNT, YENEEA. J was trimmed by 7 bases and V by 5 bases; bases with no gene match: 9. The CDR3 loop is CASSPGQGGSGYTF. For the CDR3, the DNA is TGTGCCAGCAGCCCTGGACAGGGAGGTTCTGGCTACACCTTC.

The chain recombines TRBV19 with TRBJ2-7; TRBD2 aligns across 10 bases. Germline loops: CDR1 LNHDA, CDR2 SQIVND (reference sequence). V gave up 6 bases and J gave up 1 base; unmatched junction bases: 3. CDR3 length: 14 residues. In DNA form, the CDR3 reads TGTGCCAGTAGCCTAGCGGGGGAATCCTACGAGCAGTACTTC. As protein: CASSLAGESYEQYF.

The chain employs TRBV7-3 and TRBJ2-3, with 12 nucleotides matching TRBD2. Per germline, CDR1 SGHTA and CDR2 FQGTGA. Unmatched junction bases numbered 7, after V lost 1 base and J lost 8 bases. There are 16 residues in the CDR3. Here the CDR3 DNA reads TGTGCCAGCAGCTTAAACCTAGCGGGGGGGCAGGGTACGCAGTATTTT. Translation gives CASSLNLAGGQGTQYF. Together with reference TRBV7-3 and TRBJ2-3, the CDR3 gives the full variable domain: GAGVSQTPSNKVTEKGKYVELRCDPISGHTALYWYRQSLGQGPEFLIYFQGTGAADDSGLPNDRFFAVRPEGSVSTLKIQRTERGDSAVYLCASSLNLAGGQGTQYFGPGTRLTVL.

This chain links TRBV4-1 with TRBJ1-6; D unclear. Germline values: CDR1 MGHRA, CDR2 YSYEKL. The V gene lost 1 base and the J gene lost 7 bases, with 11 bases spanning the gap. The CDR3 has 15 amino acids. CDR3: CASSQVGGLNSPLHF. The DNA of the CDR3 is TGCGCCAGCAGCCAAGTTGGAGGCCTCAATTCACCCCTCCACTTT.

The genes are TRBV19 and TRBJ1-5; 10 positions agree with TRBD1. CDR1 and CDR2 from the germline V gene are LNHDA and SQIVND (reference sequence). This CDR3 comprises 15 residues. The V segment lost 6 bases and the J segment 4 bases; nucleotides outside the gene matches: 6. CDR3 bases: TGTGCCAGTAGACTGGGACAGGGGTTGAATCAGCCCCAGCATTTT. It is translated as CASRLGQGLNQPQHF.

The chain combines TRBV30 with TRBJ2-1, with TRBD2 matching 9 bases. Germline V lookup: CDR1 GTSNPN, CDR2 SVGIG (reference sequence). Trimming took 6 bases from V and 2 from J; bases not matched to a gene: 5. The CDR3 spans 14 residues. Written as DNA, the CDR3 is TGTGCCTGCCGACTAGCGGAAGCCTACAATGAGCAGTTCTTC. Its translation: CACRLAEAYNEQFF.

V gene TRBV28 combines with J gene TRBJ1-5, with TRBD1 matching over 8 bases. CDR1 MDHEN and CDR2 SYDVKM come from the germline V gene. Trimming cost V 6 bases and J 7 bases; bases outside gene matches: 5. The CDR3 extends over 13 amino acids. DNA for the CDR3: TGTGCCAGCAGGGAGGACAGGGACCAGCCCCAGCATTTT. Translating it yields CASREDRDQPQHF.

The genes are TRBV6-5 and TRBJ2-5, with 12 bases fitting TRBD2. Trimming at V came to 4 bases and at J to 5 bases, leaving 5 bases not matched to a gene. CDR3 length equals 15 residues. CDR1 and CDR2 from the germline V gene are MNHEY and SVGAGI. CDR3 DNA sequence: TGTGCCAGCAGTTCGGGACTAGCGGGTTTTGAGACCCAGTACTTC. This codes for CASSSGLAGFETQYF.

The chain carries TRBV6-6 and TRBJ2-3; maybe TRBD1 (5 bases). The germline gives CDR1 MNHNY, CDR2 SVGAGI (reference sequence). Trimming cost V 2 bases and J 4 bases, with 10 bases left between them. The CDR3 covers 14 residues. The CDR3 loop is CASSYLVRADTQYF. The CDR3 DNA reads TGTGCCAGCAGTTACCTTGTCAGGGCAGATACGCAGTATTTT.

This chain uses TRBV9 with TRBJ2-5; 8 bases agree with TRBD1. V gave up 3 bases and J gave up 5 bases; unmatched junction bases: 9. The germline CDR1 and CDR2 sequences are SGDLS and YYNGEE. The CDR3 extends over 15 amino acids. CDR3 sequence (DNA): TGTGCCAGCAGCGCAGGGGGCGTAGTACTTGAGACCCAGTACTTC. Translated, it gives CASSAGGVVLETQYF.

The chain joins TRBV30 to TRBJ2-2, with a tentative D call TRBD2 (5 bases). The CDR3 spans 15 residues. V was trimmed by 0 bases and J by 1 base, leaving 9 bases between them. Per the germline V gene, CDR1 is GTSNPN and CDR2 is SVGIG (reference sequence). The CDR3: CAWSVFAGNTGELFF. Here the CDR3 DNA reads TGTGCCTGGAGTGTGTTTGCGGGGAACACCGGGGAGCTGTTTTTT.

The rearrangement uses TRBV30 and TRBJ1-1, with D tentatively TRBD1 (5 bases). V was shortened by 8 bases and J by 1 base, with 14 bases between the two germline ends. CDR3 length: 13 amino acids. Germline V gives CDR1 GTSNPN, CDR2 SVGIG (reference sequence). The CDR3 spells CAGDGHPNTEAFF. The CDR3 DNA reads as TGTGCCGGTGATGGACACCCGAACACTGAAGCTTTCTTT.